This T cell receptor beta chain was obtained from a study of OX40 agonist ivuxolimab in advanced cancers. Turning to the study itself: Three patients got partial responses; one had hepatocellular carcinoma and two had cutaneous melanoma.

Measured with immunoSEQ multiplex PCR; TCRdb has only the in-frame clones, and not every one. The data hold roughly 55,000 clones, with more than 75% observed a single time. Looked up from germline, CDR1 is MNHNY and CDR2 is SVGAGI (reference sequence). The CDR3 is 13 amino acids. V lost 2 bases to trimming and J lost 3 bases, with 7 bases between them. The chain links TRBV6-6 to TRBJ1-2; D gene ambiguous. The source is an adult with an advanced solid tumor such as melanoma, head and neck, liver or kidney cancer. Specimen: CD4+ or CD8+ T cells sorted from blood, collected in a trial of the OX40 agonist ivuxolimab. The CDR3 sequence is CASSYRWDYGYTF. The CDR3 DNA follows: TGTGCCAGCAGTTACAGGTGGGACTATGGCTACACCTTC.